This entry concerns a single TCR beta chain. The data derive from a study of T cell responses to AZD1222 COVID-19 vaccine. Trimming removed 0 bases from V and 5 bases from J, with 11 bases in between. The CDR3 spans 16 residues. The repertoire was sequenced with immunoSEQ multiplex PCR; TCRdb's copy has only in-frame clones and lacks some. The sample shows more than 110,000 clones, approximately 85% of them seen only once. The source material was peripheral blood, sampled on day 0 of AZD1222 vaccination. This receptor was obtained from an adult in good health. The genes are TRBV23-1 and TRBJ1-6, with D maybe TRBD1 (5 bases). TRBV23-1 is an open reading frame whose function is uncertain. Written as DNA, the CDR3 is TGCGCCAGCAGTCAATCCCTACAGGAGGATAATTCACCCCTCCACTTT. Translating it yields CASSQSLQEDNSPLHF.